This T cell receptor beta chain was sequenced for a study of T cells expressing NK-cell markers (dated by TCRdb to the early 2020s). Describing the broader study: In sorted CD3+CD56+NKG2C+, CD3+CD56+NKG2C- and CD3+CD56-NKG2C+ T-cell subsets from 7 to 9 donors, TCR beta-chain repertoires were profiled. Among the eight sequenced donors, only one was HCMV-seronegative, while the other seven were HCMV-seropositive. Randomly selected healthy volunteers, three men and five women, were used as the eight sequenced donors. Illumina HiSeq 2000/2500, MiSeq or NextSeq was used to sequence libraries as 2 x 150 bp reads.

As to this clonotype: Its antigen target is currently unknown.

TCRdb records Illumina HiSeq 2000 as the sequencer. The TCR beta cDNA libraries were made using 5'RACE template switching, a step that added both a universal primer site and unique molecular identifiers. cDNA synthesis was primed from the TCR beta constant segment, followed by two successive PCR amplification steps. The paper's data handling went like this. MIGEC was used to demultiplex reads and group the reads by UMI, and MiTCR was used to assemble and quantify clonotypes. To exclude erroneous sequences, only TCR cDNA sequences supported by at least two reads were retained. The tcR package was used for downstream repertoire analysis, and clonotypes were matched between fractions using CDR3 nucleotide sequence together with V segment. Antigen specificity was annotated against VDJdb with VDJmatch, allowing one amino acid substitution in CDR3. One entry per CDR3 protein sequence results from the TCRdb reprocessing of the reads, with DNA left out. The V and J calls reflect TCRdb's pipeline rather than the authors' work. This sample's table lists about 260,000 distinct CDR3 sequences. The ten largest clonotypes hold about 0.4% of the sample.

Summary of the overall study and its limitations: Those dominant clonotypes were again the most abundant among CD3+CD56-NKG2C+ cells in several donors, at about 28.3-65%. Whether the expanded NKG2C-expressing T cell clones were specific for HCMV antigens remained unclear. For several donors, the dominant CD3+CD56+NKG2C+ clonotypes were among the top 10 CD8+ clonotypes and accounted for roughly 1.0-7.5% of CD8+ T cells.

HCMV-specific IgG was detected in serum with a commercial ELISA kit to determine HCMV serostatus. Ficoll density gradient centrifugation was used to isolate peripheral blood mononuclear cells from blood. CDR3 length: 14 amino acids, cysteine to phenylalanine. Only the protein is on record. Per the germline V gene (reference sequence), DFQATT is the CDR1 and SNEGSKA is the CDR2. Sample: blood T cells: a sorted CD56 or NKG2C T cell subset, CD4+ or CD8+ T cells, or bulk PBMC T cells (not recorded which). The source is a man younger than 35 in good health. Donor details come from another sample of the same person, matched by shared clones. The sequence is built from TRBV20-1 and TRBJ2-1; the TCRdb call, TRBD2, lacks DNA for checking. The CDR3 region: CSADGLAGALEQFF.